Below, 14 T cell receptor beta chains from the same sample are listed, as sequenced in a study of neurological immune-mediated disorders. TCRdb re-called the 5' RACE reads with MiXCR, one entry per CDR3 protein. The table records about 60,000 distinct CDR3 sequences, 3.5% to 4.5% of them present only once. Input material: PBMCs. The receptors were gathered from a woman aged 45-65 years with multiple sclerosis.

The table lists this clonotype with many counts. V and J are TRBV7-2 and TRBJ2-5, with 13 bases fitting TRBD2. The germline gives CDR1 SGHTA, CDR2 FQGNSA. This CDR3 is 16 amino acids long. Trimming took 3 bases from V and 4 from J; bases not matched to a gene: 5. The CDR3 nucleotides read TGTGCCAGCAGCTTTGGGACTAGCGGGATTGGAGAGACCCAGTACTTC. It yields the protein CASSFGTSGIGETQYF. The entire variable domain, with the rest obtained from reference TRBV7-2 and TRBJ2-5, is as follows: GAGVSQSPSNKVTEKGKDVELRCDPISGHTALYWYRQSLGQGLEFLIYFQGNSAPDKSGLPSDRFSAERTGGSVSTLTIQRTQQEDSAVYLCASSFGTSGIGETQYFGPGTRLLVL.

This clonotype was seen many times. The chain combines TRBV7-2 with TRBJ1-4; the D is unclear. The V end was cut by 11 bases, the J end by 8 bases, with 15 bases between. The CDR3 has 12 amino acids. In germline, CDR1 is SGHTA, CDR2 FQGNSA. CDR3 nucleotides: TGTGCCCCGACCAAAAAGTCCGAAAAACTGTTTTTT. Protein: CAPTKKSEKLFF.

Concerning this clonotype: The junction departs from the called germline gene at one end, perhaps through a read error. The chain has TRBV2 and TRBJ1-5, with TRBD1 identical over 7 bases. From germline, CDR1 is SNHLY and CDR2 FYNNEI. This CDR3 has 15 amino acids. CDR3 region: CASRGEGGVNQPQNF. In nucleotides, the CDR3 is TGTGCCAGCAGGGGGGAAGGGGGCGTCAATCAGCCCCAGAATTTT.

Ten or more counts support this clonotype. The J gene is TRBJ1-2, the V gene TRBV20-1; a weak D match, TRBD1 (5 bases). Trimming took 5 bases from V and 4 from J, leaving 14 bases between them. CDR3 length: 13 amino acids. Germline V gene data show CDR1 as DFQATT and CDR2 as SNEGSKA (reference sequence). CDR3 coding DNA: TGCAGTGCTTTTAACAGGCAAACCTATGGCTACACCTTC. Its protein is CSAFNRQTYGYTF.

This clonotype was detected many times. V gene TRBV2 combines with J gene TRBJ2-1; D not resolved. V was cut by 4 bases and J by 7 bases, with 5 bases left in between. CDR1 and CDR2 from the germline V gene are SNHLY and FYNNEI. The CDR3 has 11 residues. CDR3 DNA: TGTGCCAGCAGTGCACTGAATGAGCAGTTCTTC. Its protein product is CASSALNEQFF.

This clonotype was detected ten times or more. The chain uses TRBV5-1 and TRBJ1-3; D is undetermined. V gave up 4 bases and J gave up 0 bases, with 11 bases separating them. The CDR3 covers 15 residues. The germline V gene has CDR1 SGHRS and CDR2 YFSETQ. The CDR3, as DNA: TGCGCCAGCAGCCCGGACGGGAGCTCTGGAAACACCATATATTTT. Its protein product is CASSPDGSSGNTIYF.

This clonotype was recorded at least ten times. V and J are TRBV4-2 and TRBJ2-7; the D is unclear. Germline CDR1 LGHNA, CDR2 YNFKEQ. V lost 0 bases and J lost 2, with 14 bases in between. The length of the CDR3 is 16 residues. CDR3 coding DNA: TGTGCCAGCAGCCAAGACCCCTTGGCGGTAACCTACGAGCAGTACTTC. Residues: CASSQDPLAVTYEQYF.

This clonotype has at least ten counts. The chain has TRBV7-9 and TRBJ2-1, with a weak D call TRBD2 (6 bases). The CDR3 is made up of 15 amino acids. Trimming pared 5 bases from V and 0 bases from J, leaving 11 bases between. CDR1 is SEHNR and CDR2 is FQNEAQ in the germline V gene (reference sequence). In nucleotides, the CDR3 is TGTGCCAGCAGCGTATTTAGCGGCTCCTACAATGAGCAGTTCTTC. Translating gives CASSVFSGSYNEQFF.

Ten or more counts support this clonotype. V is TRBV11-2 and J is TRBJ2-1, with D hard to call. Germline CDR1 and CDR2: SGHAT and FQNNGV. The CDR3 is 15 amino acids. V gave up 3 bases and J gave up 0 bases, with 9 bases separating them. The CDR3 DNA follows: TGTGCCAGCAGCTTTTACGGTAGCTCCTACAATGAGCAGTTCTTC. It specifies CASSFYGSSYNEQFF. Based on the CDR3 plus reference TRBV11-2 and TRBJ2-1, the full variable domain is EAGVAQSPRYKIIEKRQSVAFWCNPISGHATLYWYQQILGQGPKLLIQFQNNGVVDDSQLPKDRFSAERLKGVDSTLKIQPAKLEDSAVYLCASSFYGSSYNEQFFGPGTRLTVL.

Ten or more counts support this clonotype. This chain links TRBV27 with TRBJ1-1; D is perhaps TRBD1 (6 bases). Trimming left V 4 bases short and J 4 bases short, with 19 bases between. The germline gives CDR1 MNHEY, CDR2 SMNVEV (reference sequence). The CDR3 is 16 residues long. CDR3 nucleotide sequence: TGTGCCAGCAGTTCCTACAGGGCTGGGTTGGGCACTGAAGCTTTCTTT. This encodes CASSSYRAGLGTEAFF.

This clonotype was seen ten or more times. This chain uses TRBV4-3 with TRBJ2-2, with D unclear. V was shortened by 0 bases and J by 3 bases, with 11 bases between the two germline ends. From germline, CDR1 is LGHNA and CDR2 YSLEER. The CDR3 has 16 amino acids. The CDR3 region is CASSQEGRIYTGELFF. CDR3 bases: TGCGCCAGCAGCCAAGAAGGCAGAATCTACACCGGGGAGCTGTTTTTT.

This clonotype came up many times. The chain employs TRBV20-1 and TRBJ1-2; D perhaps matches TRBD1 (5 bases). CDR1 DFQATT and CDR2 SNEGSKA come from the germline V gene (reference sequence). The V gene lost 3 bases and the J gene lost 8 bases, with 13 bases spanning the gap. The CDR3 covers 12 residues. The CDR3 loop is CSARRDPKGYTF. In DNA, the CDR3 is TGCAGTGCTAGGCGGGACCCAAAAGGCTACACCTTC.

There are many counts of this clonotype. The CDR3 loop reads CASSPRTGIIKNIQYF. In nucleotides, the CDR3 is TGTGCCAGCAGCCCTAGGACGGGTATAATCAAAAACATTCAGTACTTC. The chain employs TRBV7-2 and TRBJ2-4; no firm D call. With 5 bases removed from V and 3 bases from J, the gap between germline ends came to 17 bases. CDR3 size: 16 residues. The germline CDR1 and CDR2 sequences are SGHTA and FQGNSA.

At least ten counts were recorded for this clonotype. The gene calls are TRBV7-9 and TRBJ2-1; 9 bases agree with TRBD1. V trimming: 3 bases; J trimming: 7 bases; junction bases outside the gene matches: 4. CDR3 size: 14 residues. Germline CDR1 reads SEHNR; CDR2 reads FQNEAQ (reference sequence). The CDR3 protein is CASSLGQGRNEQFF. The DNA of the CDR3 is TGTGCCAGCAGCTTGGGACAGGGAAGGAATGAGCAGTTCTTC.